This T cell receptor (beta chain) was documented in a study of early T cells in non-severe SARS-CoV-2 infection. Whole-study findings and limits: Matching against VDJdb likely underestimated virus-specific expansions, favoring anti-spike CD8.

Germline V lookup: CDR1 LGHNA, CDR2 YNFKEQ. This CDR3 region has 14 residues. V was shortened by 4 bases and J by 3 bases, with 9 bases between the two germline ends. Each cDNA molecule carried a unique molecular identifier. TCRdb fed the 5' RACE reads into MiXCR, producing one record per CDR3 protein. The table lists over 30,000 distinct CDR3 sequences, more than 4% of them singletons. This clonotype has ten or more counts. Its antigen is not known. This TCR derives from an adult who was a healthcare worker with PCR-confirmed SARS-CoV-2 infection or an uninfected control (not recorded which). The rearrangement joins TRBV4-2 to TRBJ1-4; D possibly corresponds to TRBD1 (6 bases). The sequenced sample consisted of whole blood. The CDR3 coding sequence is TGTGCCAGCAGCCGGACAGATCCTAATGAAAAACTGTTTTTT. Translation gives CASSRTDPNEKLFF.